This T cell receptor beta chain emerged from a study of cytomegalovirus exposure and HLA in healthy donors. Across the whole study: Clustering assigned about 76% of the approximately 370 genotyped donors to the Caucasian-associated ancestry cluster.

This CDR3 spans 14 amino acids. Germline CDR1 reads SGHTA; CDR2 reads FQGNSA. V gave up 2 bases and J gave up 3 bases, with 11 bases separating them. Findings and caveats of the study: Certain sequence variants were highly shared and formed a cluster, and this cluster was likely a sequencing artifact. A previous analysis found most TCR beta V segments productive roughly 87% or roughly 30% of the time.

With 60 Vbeta and 13 Jbeta primers, the PCR was carried out. Assay used: immunoSEQ multiplex PCR; TCRdb lists only in-frame clones, some missing. The sample gives about 160,000 clones, 80% to 85% of which show up once; 0.95% to 1% is in the top ten. Details on this clone: The antigen is unknown.

Sample: PBMCs. The clonotype comes from a girl aged 2 to 9 in good health and CMV-seropositive. This rearrangement joins TRBV7-2 to TRBJ2-7; D is possibly TRBD2 (5 bases). DNA of the CDR3: TGTGCCAGCAGCTTACCCGGGAACAACTACGAGCAGTACTTC. It is translated as CASSLPGNNYEQYF.